Listed here is a single T cell receptor beta chain. Sequenced by immunoSEQ multiplex PCR; TCRdb stores in-frame clones only, minus some. In the table there are 160,000 or so clones, about 89% of which are singletons. The sample comes from a study of blood T cell repertoires in COVID-19. This receptor was obtained from a man in his fifties or sixties with acute or convalescent COVID-19. The sequenced sample was peripheral blood.

CDR3 nucleotides: TGTGCCAGCAGCGTAGGCCCGGGGGGGGCGGCTTTCTTT. Its protein is CASSVGPGGAAFF. The chain couples TRBV9 to TRBJ1-1, with D tentatively TRBD1 (6 bases). The CDR3 sequence is 13 residues long. The V and J ends lost 0 bases and 11 bases respectively, with 14 bases between them. Germline CDR1 reads SGDLS; CDR2 reads YYNGEE.